The clone carrying this T cell receptor beta chain occurred a few times. Using unique molecular identifiers, the investigators prepared the TCRbeta library. TCRdb re-called the PCR reads with MiXCR, one entry per CDR3 protein. This table holds approximately 150,000 distinct CDR3 sequences, roughly 9% found once. This sample stems from a study of T-cell reconstitution after alpha-beta-depleted transplantation in children. The J segment lost 11 bases and the V segment lost 4 bases, leaving 13 bases of the junction unmatched. CDR1 LNHDA and CDR2 SQIVND come from the germline V gene (reference sequence). The CDR3 sequence is 16 residues long.

The clonotype was recovered from a female patient aged 2-15 years who had a stem cell transplant for congenital amegakaryocytic thrombocytopenia, so the T cells may come from the graft donor. The chain employs TRBV19 and TRBJ1-4, with 10 bases aligning to TRBD1. The material was PBMCs, mostly from graft donor cells, obtained 180 days after TCRalphabeta/CD19-depleted stem cell transplant. The chain's CDR3 is CASSRLGQGTRKKLFF. Written as DNA, the CDR3 is TGTGCCAGTAGTAGACTGGGACAGGGGACACGGAAGAAACTGTTTTTT.